This is a list of T cell receptor beta chains from one sample in a study of blood T cell repertoires in COVID-19. Profiled with immunoSEQ multiplex PCR; TCRdb holds only in-frame clones, not every one. The sample includes over 200,000 clones, 70% to 90% of them seen just once. What was sequenced was peripheral blood. These receptors all come from a man between 45 and 60 years old with COVID-19, enrolled during active disease. The CDR3 runs from the conserved cysteine through the conserved F or W.

J gene	V gene	CDR3 protein
TRBJ1-5	TRBV2	CASTIGGVGLPQHF
TRBJ1-6	TRBV7-8	CASSLVPPRRGLNSPLHF
TRBJ1-1	TRBV2	CASILVPRGEAFF
TRBJ2-3	TRBV18	CASSPLQEVWADTQYF
TRBJ2-7	TRBV3-1/TRBV3-2	CASSKRQGLSSYEQYF
TRBJ1-5	TRBV5-6	CASSLFRGGFNQPQHF
TRBJ2-1	TRBV6-2/TRBV6-3	CASSYVGGGAYNEQFF
TRBJ2-3	TRBV5-1	CASSLAASGGVTDTQYF
TRBJ2-1	TRBV24-1	CATSNSGGAGNEQFF
TRBJ1-1	TRBV3-1/TRBV3-2	CASRTGSNTEAFF
TRBJ1-5	TRBV5-1	CASSLSGAGNQPQHF
TRBJ2-7	TRBV7-8	CASSFPSAGTGGSEQYF
TRBJ1-4	TRBV5-6	CASGRGGTNEKLFF
TRBJ1-2	TRBV7-9	CASSLVPPSRGQNYGYTF
TRBJ2-1	TRBV28	CASALHRDTGQFF
TRBJ1-2	TRBV10-2	CASRKTGEVDGYTF
TRBJ1-3	TRBV7-9	CASSGAPGWNTIYF
TRBJ2-7	TRBV27	CASSAPTSLGSYEQYF
TRBJ2-2	TRBV9	CASSARPGQRGANTGELFF
TRBJ2-7	TRBV7-9	CASSSPGPLVEQYF
TRBJ1-1	TRBV19	CATESRENTEAFF
TRBJ2-7	TRBV29-1	CSVKKPSTGNYEQYF
TRBJ1-2	TRBV24-1	CATTGQIYGYTF
TRBJ2-7	TRBV28	CASSPEGGVLEQYF
TRBJ1-1	TRBV7-2	CASSSQGNTEAFF
TRBJ1-2	TRBV28	CASSPPGKSYGYTF
TRBJ2-3	TRBV19	CASSDPKREAGDTQYF
TRBJ2-1	TRBV3-1/TRBV3-2	CASSTRGWGVNEQFF
TRBJ1-5	TRBV18	CASSPGENQPQHF